This T cell receptor beta chain was documented in a study of Ad26.COV2.S vaccination and SARS-CoV-2 variants. Study-level points and caveats: Placebo recipients and vaccine recipients were similar in non-spike TCR breadth. While placebo recipients had lower spike-specific TCR breadth, vaccine recipients had more.

The data were produced by immunoSEQ multiplex PCR, yet TCRdb's version contains in-frame clones alone and is incomplete. The data hold about 97,000 clones, with about 78% observed a single time. With regard to this clone: The antigen remains unidentified. The same CDR3 is also encoded by other DNA sequences in this sample.

Per germline, CDR1 SGHAT and CDR2 FQNNGV. The CDR3 extends over 13 amino acids. Trimming pared 2 bases from V and 2 bases from J, leaving 6 bases between. The receptor's source is a human donor who had recovered from COVID-19. The material was peripheral blood, obtained after recovery from COVID-19. The chain couples TRBV11-2 to TRBJ2-5, with unresolved D. The CDR3 DNA reads TGTGCCAGCAGCTTATCACGGCAAGAGACCCAGTACTTC. This sequence encodes CASSLSRQETQYF.